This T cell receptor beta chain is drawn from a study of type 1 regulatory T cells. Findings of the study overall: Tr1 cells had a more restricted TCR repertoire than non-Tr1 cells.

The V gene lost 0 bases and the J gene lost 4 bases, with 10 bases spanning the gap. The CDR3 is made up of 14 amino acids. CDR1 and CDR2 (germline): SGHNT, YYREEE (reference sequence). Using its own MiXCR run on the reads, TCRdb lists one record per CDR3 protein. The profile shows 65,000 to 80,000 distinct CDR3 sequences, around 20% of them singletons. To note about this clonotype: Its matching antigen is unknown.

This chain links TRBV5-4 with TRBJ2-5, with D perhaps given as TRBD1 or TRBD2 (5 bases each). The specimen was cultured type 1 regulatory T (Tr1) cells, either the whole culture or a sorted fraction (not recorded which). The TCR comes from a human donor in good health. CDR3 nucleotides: TGTGCCAGCAGCTTGGGAGGGGACGGAGAGACCCAGTACTTC. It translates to CASSLGGDGETQYF.